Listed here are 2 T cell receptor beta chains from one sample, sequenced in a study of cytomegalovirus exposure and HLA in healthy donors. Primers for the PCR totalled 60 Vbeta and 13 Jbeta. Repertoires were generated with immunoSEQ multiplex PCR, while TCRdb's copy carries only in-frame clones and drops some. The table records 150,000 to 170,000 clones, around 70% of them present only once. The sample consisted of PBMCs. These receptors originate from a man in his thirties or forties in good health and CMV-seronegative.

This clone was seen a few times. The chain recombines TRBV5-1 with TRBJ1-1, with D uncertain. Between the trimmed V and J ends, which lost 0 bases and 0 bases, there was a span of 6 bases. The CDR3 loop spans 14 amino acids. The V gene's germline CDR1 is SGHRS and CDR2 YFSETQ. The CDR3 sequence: CASSLDGLNTEAFF. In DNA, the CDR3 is TGCGCCAGCAGCTTGGACGGGTTGAACACTGAAGCTTTCTTT. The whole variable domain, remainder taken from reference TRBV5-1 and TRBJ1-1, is KAGVTQTPRYLIKTRGQQVTLSCSPISGHRSVSWYQQTPGQGLQFLFEYFSETQRNKGNFPGRFSGRQFSNSRSEMNVSTLELGDSALYLCASSLDGLNTEAFFGQGTRLTVV.

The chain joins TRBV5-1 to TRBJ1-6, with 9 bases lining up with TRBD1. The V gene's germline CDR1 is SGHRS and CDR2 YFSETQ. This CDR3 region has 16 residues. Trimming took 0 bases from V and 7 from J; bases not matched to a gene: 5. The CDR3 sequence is CASSLASGQGNSPLHF. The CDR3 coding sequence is TGCGCCAGCAGCTTGGCTTCGGGACAGGGAAATTCACCCCTCCACTTT. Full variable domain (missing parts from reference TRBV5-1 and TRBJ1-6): KAGVTQTPRYLIKTRGQQVTLSCSPISGHRSVSWYQQTPGQGLQFLFEYFSETQRNKGNFPGRFSGRQFSNSRSEMNVSTLELGDSALYLCASSLASGQGNSPLHFGNGTRLTVT.